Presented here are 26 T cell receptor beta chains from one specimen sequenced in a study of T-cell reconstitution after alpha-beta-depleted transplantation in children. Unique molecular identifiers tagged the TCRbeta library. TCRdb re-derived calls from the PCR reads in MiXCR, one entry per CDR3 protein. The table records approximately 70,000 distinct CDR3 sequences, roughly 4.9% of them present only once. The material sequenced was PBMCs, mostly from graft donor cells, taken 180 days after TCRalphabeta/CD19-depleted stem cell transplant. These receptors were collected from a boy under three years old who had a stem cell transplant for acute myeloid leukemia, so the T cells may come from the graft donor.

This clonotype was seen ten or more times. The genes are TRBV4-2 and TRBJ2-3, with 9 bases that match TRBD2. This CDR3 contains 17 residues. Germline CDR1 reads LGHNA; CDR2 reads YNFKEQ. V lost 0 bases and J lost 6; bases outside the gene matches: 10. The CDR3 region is CASSQDGLAGDWDTQYF. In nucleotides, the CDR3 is TGTGCCAGCAGCCAAGATGGGTTAGCGGGGGATTGGGATACGCAGTATTTT.

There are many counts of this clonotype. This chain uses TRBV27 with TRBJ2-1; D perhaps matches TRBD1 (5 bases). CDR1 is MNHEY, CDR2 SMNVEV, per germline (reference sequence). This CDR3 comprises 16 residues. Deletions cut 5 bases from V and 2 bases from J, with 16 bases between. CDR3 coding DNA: TGTGCCAGCAGTCCCGACAGTCCCCCCACCTACAATGAGCAGTTCTTC. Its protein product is CASSPDSPPTYNEQFF.

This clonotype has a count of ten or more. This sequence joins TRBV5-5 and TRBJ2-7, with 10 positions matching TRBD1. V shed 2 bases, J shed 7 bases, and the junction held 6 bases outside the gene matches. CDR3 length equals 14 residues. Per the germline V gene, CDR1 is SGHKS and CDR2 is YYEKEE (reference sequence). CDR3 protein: CASSFAGTGVEQYV. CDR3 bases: TGTGCCAGCAGCTTCGCCGGGACAGGGGTGGAGCAGTACGTC.

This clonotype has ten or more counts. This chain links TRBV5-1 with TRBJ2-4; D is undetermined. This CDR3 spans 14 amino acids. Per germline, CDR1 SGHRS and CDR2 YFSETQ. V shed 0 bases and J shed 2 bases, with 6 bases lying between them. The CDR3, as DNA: TGCGCCAGCAGCTTGGAGAACCCCAAAAACATTCAGTACTTC. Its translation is CASSLENPKNIQYF.

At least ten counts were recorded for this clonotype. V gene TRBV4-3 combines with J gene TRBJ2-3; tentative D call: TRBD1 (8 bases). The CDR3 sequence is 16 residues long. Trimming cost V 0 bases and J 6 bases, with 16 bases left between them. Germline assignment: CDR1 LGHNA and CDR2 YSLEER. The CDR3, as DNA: TGCGCCAGCAGCCAAGACCGGGCGGGGGACAGGGATACGCAGTATTTT. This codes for CASSQDRAGDRDTQYF.

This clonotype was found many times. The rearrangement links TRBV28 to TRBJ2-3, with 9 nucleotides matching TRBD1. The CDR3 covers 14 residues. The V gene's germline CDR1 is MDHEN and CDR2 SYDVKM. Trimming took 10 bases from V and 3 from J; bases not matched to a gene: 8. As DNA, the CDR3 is TGTGCCATCCACCCGGGACAGGGTACAGATACGCAGTATTTT. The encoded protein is CAIHPGQGTDTQYF.

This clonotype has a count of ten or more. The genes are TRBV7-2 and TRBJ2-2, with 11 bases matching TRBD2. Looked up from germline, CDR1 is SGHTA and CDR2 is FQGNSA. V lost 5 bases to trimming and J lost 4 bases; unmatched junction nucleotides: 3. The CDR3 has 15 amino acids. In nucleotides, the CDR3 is TGTGCCAGCAGCCCCCTAGCGGGGGGCACCGGGGAGCTGTTTTTT. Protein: CASSPLAGGTGELFF.

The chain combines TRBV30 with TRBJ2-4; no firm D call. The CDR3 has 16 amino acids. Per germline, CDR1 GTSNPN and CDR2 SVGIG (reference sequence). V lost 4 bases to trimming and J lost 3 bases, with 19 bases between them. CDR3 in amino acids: CAWKGTDQLIKNIQYF. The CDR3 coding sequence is TGTGCCTGGAAGGGAACAGACCAACTAATCAAAAACATTCAGTACTTC.

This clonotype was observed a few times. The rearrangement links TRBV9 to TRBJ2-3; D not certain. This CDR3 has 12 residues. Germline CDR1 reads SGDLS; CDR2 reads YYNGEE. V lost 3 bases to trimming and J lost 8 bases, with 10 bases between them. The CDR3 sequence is CASSEGYGTQYF. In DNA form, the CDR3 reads TGTGCCAGCAGCGAGGGATATGGTACGCAGTATTTT.

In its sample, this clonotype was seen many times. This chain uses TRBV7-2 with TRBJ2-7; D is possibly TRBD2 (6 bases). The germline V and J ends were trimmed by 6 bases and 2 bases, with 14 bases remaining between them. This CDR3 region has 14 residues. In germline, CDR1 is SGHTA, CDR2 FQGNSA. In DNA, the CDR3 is TGTGCCAGCAGGGGGGGATTCGGGCCCTACGAGCAGTACTTC. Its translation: CASRGGFGPYEQYF.

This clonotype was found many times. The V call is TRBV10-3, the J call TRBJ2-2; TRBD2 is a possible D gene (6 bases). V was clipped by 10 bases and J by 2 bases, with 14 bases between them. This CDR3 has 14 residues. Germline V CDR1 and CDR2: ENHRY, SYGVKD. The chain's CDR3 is CATGGRGNTGELFF. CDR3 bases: TGTGCCACCGGAGGGCGGGGTAACACCGGGGAGCTGTTTTTT.

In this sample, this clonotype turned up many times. In nucleotides, the CDR3 is TGTGCCATCAGTGAGGGGACAGGGGGGCGTCAGCCCCAGCATTTT. It codes for CAISEGTGGRQPQHF. This sequence joins TRBV10-3 and TRBJ1-5; 11 bases map to TRBD1. This CDR3 has 15 amino acids. Trimming removed 2 bases from V and 6 bases from J; junction bases left unmatched: 3. CDR1 and CDR2 (germline): ENHRY, SYGVKD.

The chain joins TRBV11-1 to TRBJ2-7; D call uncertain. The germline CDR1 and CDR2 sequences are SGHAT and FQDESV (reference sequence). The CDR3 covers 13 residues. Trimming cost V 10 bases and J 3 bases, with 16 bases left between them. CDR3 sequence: CAMGLALLYEQYV. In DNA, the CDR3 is TGTGCCATGGGCCTTGCGCTCCTCTACGAGCAGTACGTC.

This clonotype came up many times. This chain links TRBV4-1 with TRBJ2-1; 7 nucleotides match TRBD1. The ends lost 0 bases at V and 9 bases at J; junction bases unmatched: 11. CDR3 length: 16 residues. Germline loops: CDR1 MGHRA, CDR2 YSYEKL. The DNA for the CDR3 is TGCGCCAGCAGCCAAGAGGAAAACAGGGGAATAAGTGAGCAGTTCTTC. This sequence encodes CASSQEENRGISEQFF.

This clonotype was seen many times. CDR3 DNA: TGTGCCAGCAGTTTAATGGGGGCTTTGGACATGAACACTGAAGCTTTCTTT. Translated, it gives CASSLMGALDMNTEAFF. This sequence joins TRBV28 and TRBJ1-1; TRBD1 might be the D (6 bases). This CDR3 is 17 amino acids long. V was trimmed by 2 bases and J by 0 bases, leaving 16 bases between them. The germline V gene has CDR1 MDHEN and CDR2 SYDVKM.

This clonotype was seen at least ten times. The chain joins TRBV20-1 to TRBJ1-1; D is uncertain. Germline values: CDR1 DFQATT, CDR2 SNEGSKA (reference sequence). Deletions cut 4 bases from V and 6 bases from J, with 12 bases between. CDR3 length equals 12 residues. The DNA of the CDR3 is TGCAGTGCTATCGACGGGAGCCCTGAAGCTTTCTTT. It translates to CSAIDGSPEAFF.

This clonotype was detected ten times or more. CDR3 sequence (DNA): TGTGCCAGCAGCCTAGGACAGCCCAATCAGCCCCAGCATTTT. Translated, it gives CASSLGQPNQPQHF. This chain links TRBV12-3 or TRBV12-4 with TRBJ1-5; perhaps TRBD1 as D (6 bases). Trimming cost V 6 bases and J 3 bases, with 12 bases left between them. CDR3 length equals 14 residues.

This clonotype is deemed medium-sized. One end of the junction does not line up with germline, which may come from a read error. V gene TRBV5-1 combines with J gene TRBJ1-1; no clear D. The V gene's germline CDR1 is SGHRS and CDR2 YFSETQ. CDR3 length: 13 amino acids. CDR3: CASSLGGNTEAFF. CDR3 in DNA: TGTGCCAGCAGCTTAGGAGGGAACACTGAAGCTTTCTTT.

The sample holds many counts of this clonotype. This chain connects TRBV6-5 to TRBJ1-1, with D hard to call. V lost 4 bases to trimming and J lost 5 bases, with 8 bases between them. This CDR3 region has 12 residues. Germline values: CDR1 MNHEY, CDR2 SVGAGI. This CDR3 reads CASSSLGTEAFF. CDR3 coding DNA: TGTGCCAGCAGTTCCCTGGGGACTGAAGCTTTCTTT.

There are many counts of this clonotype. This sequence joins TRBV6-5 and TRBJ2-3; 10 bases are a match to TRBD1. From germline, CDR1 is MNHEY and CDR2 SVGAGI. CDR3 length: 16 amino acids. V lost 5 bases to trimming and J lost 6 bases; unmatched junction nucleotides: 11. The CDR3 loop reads CASSRLRQGAGDTQYF. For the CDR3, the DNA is TGTGCCAGCAGTCGACTACGACAGGGGGCCGGGGATACGCAGTATTTT.

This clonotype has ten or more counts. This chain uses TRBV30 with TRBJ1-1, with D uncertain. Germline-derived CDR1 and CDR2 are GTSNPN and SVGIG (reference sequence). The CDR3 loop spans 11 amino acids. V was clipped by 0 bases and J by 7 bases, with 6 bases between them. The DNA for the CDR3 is TGTGCCTGGAGTGTACAGATTGAAGCTTTCTTT. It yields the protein CAWSVQIEAFF. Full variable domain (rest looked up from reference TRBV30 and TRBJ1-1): SQTIHQWPATLVQPVGSPLSLECTVEGTSNPNLYWYRQAAGRGLQLLFYSVGIGQISSEVPQNLSASRPQDRQFILSSKKLLLSDSGFYLCAWSVQIEAFFGQGTRLTVV.

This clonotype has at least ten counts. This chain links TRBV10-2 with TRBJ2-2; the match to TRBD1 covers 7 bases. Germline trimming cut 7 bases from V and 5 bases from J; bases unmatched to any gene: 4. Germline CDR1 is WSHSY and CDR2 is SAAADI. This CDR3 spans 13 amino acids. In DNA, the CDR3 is TGCGCCAGCAAAGGGGGCTGGACCGGGGAGCTGTTTTTT. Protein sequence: CASKGGWTGELFF.

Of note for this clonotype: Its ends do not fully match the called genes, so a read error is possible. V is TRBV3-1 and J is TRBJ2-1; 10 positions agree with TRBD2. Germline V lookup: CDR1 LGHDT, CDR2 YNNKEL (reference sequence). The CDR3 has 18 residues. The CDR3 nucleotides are TGTGCCTGCAGCCCTAGGATTAGCGGGGGGTACTCCTACAATGAGCAGTTCTTC. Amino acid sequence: CACSPRISGGYSYNEQFF.

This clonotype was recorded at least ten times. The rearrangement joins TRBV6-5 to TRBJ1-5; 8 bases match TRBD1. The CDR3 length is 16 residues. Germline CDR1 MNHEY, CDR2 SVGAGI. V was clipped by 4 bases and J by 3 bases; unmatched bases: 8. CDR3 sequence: CASSSPGTGFNQPQHF. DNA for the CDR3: TGTGCCAGCAGTTCCCCCGGGACAGGATTCAATCAGCCCCAGCATTTT.

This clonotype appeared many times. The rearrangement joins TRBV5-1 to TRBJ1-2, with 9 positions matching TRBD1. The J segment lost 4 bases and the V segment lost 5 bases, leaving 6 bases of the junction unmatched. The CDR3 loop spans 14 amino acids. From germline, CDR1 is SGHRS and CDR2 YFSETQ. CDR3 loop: CASSPGQGPYGYTF. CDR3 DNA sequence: TGCGCCAGCAGTCCGGGACAGGGTCCCTATGGCTACACCTTC.

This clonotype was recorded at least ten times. The CDR3 loop is CASTPRTGVSNPYF. The CDR3 region has the DNA TGTGCCAGCACTCCCCGGACAGGGGTCTCAAACCCGTACTTC. The rearrangement links TRBV28 to TRBJ2-4; 9 nucleotides line up with TRBD1. The CDR3 runs 14 residues. Germline CDR1 MDHEN, CDR2 SYDVKM. V shed 7 bases, J shed 15 bases, and the junction held 16 bases outside the gene matches.